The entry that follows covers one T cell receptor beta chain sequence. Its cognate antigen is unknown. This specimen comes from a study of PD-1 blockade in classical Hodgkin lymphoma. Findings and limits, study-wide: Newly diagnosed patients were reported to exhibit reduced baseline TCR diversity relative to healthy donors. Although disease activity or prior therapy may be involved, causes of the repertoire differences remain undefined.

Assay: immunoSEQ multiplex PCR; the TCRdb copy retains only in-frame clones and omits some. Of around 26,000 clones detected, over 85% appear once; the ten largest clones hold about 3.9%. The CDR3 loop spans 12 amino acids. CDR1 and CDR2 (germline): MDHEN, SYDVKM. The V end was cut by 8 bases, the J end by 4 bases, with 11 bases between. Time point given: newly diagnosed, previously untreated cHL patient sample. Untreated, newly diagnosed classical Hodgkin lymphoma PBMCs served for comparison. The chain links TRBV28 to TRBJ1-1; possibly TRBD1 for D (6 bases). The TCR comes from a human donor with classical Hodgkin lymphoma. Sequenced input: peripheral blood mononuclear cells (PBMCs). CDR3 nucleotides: TGTGCCAGCTTACAGGGAACCACTGAAGCTTTCTTT. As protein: CASLQGTTEAFF.